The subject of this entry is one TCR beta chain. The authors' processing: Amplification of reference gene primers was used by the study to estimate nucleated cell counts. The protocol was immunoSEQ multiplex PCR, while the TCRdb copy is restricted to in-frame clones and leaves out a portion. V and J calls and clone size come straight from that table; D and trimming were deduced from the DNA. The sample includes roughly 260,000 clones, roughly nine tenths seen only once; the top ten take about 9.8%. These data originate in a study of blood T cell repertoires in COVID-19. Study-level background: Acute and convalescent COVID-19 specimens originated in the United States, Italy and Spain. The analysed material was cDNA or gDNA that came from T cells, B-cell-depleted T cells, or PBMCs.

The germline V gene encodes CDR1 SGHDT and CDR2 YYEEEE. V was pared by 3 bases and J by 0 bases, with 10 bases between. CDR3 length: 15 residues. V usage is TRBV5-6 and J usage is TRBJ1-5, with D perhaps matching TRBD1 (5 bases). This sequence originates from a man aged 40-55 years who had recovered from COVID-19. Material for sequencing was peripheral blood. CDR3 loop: CASSSTGDSNQPQHF. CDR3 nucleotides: TGTGCCAGCAGCTCAACGGGGGATAGCAATCAGCCCCAGCATTTT.